This T cell receptor (beta chain) was identified in a study of regulatory T cells in long-lasting Graves disease. Specified time point: newly diagnosed GD, antithyroid drugs for less than 3 months. From PBMCs, RNA was extracted and then used to make the TCR library. The CDR3 is 16 residues long. V shed 3 bases and J 0 bases; nucleotides not matched to a gene: 4. The V gene's germline CDR1 is SGHTA and CDR2 FQGNSA. Building of the TCR beta libraries involved iRepertoire HTBI primers and Arm-PCR of CDR3 regions. TCRdb passed the multiplex PCR reads through MiXCR, listing each CDR3 protein once. Of roughly 380,000 distinct CDR3 sequences listed, around 15% are singletons.

The chain carries TRBV7-2 and TRBJ2-3; 9 bases map to TRBD2. The sample here was peripheral blood mononuclear cells (PBMCs), taken at new diagnosis, from a patient treated with antithyroid drugs. This TCR was recovered from a female donor with Graves disease. The CDR3 spells CASSLGTSQSTDTQYF. In nucleotides, the CDR3 is TGTGCCAGCAGCTTGGGGACTAGCCAGAGCACAGATACGCAGTATTTT.